These 13 T cell receptor beta chains originate from one sample sequenced in a study of blood T cell repertoires in COVID-19. Produced via immunoSEQ multiplex PCR; TCRdb's table is partial and in-frame only. Here the sample spans under 300,000 clones, 75% to 90% being singletons. Sequencing was done on a sample of peripheral blood. These receptors all stem from a woman in her sixties with active or convalescent COVID-19.

The chain combines TRBV7-2 with TRBJ2-5; TRBD2 matches 9 bases. This CDR3 has 16 amino acids. Trimming cost V 5 bases and J 5 bases; bases outside gene matches: 12. Germline lookup yields CDR1 SGHTA and CDR2 FQGNSA. CDR3 sequence (DNA): TGTGCCAGCAGCCCAGGCCCCTTTGCGGGGGGGGAGACCCAGTACTTC. Translating gives CASSPGPFAGGETQYF. Together with reference TRBV7-2 and TRBJ2-5, the CDR3 gives the full variable domain: GAGVSQSPSNKVTEKGKDVELRCDPISGHTALYWYRQSLGQGLEFLIYFQGNSAPDKSGLPSDRFSAERTGGSVSTLTIQRTQQEDSAVYLCASSPGPFAGGETQYFGPGTRLLVL.

A few counts support this clone. V and J are TRBV7-3 and TRBJ1-2; the match to TRBD1 covers 8 bases. Trimming removed 5 bases from V and 4 bases from J; junction bases left unmatched: 6. Germline CDR1 is SGHTA and CDR2 is FQGTGA. This CDR3 has 14 residues. CDR3 in amino acids: CASSPGQEFYGYTF. CDR3 nucleotide sequence: TGTGCCAGCAGCCCGGGACAGGAGTTCTATGGCTACACCTTC.

V and J are TRBV18 and TRBJ1-3, with 10 bases lining up with TRBD1. Germline loops: CDR1 KGHSH, CDR2 LQKENI. The length of the CDR3 is 16 residues. V lost 6 bases, J lost 0 bases, and 5 bases stayed unmatched. CDR3 sequence reads: CASSAGTGASGNTIYF. CDR3 coding DNA: TGTGCCAGCTCCGCAGGGACAGGGGCCTCTGGAAACACCATATATTTT.

The chain links TRBV19 to TRBJ1-6; TRBD1 aligns across 8 bases. The V segment lost 10 bases and the J segment 7 bases; nucleotides outside the gene matches: 6. CDR1 and CDR2 from the germline V gene are LNHDA and SQIVND (reference sequence). CDR3 length: 13 residues. The CDR3: CATSDRENSPLHF. The CDR3 nucleotides read TGTGCCACGTCGGACAGGGAGAATTCACCCCTCCACTTT.

This rearrangement joins TRBV3-1 (or the pseudogene TRBV3-2) to TRBJ1-3; D is unclear. The length of the CDR3 is 14 residues. Trimming cost V 1 base and J 4 bases, with 8 bases left between them. CDR1 is LGHDT, CDR2 YNNKEL, per germline (reference sequence). For the CDR3, the DNA is TGTGCCAGCAGCCAAGGGGTACAGGGAAACACCATATATTTT. Amino acids: CASSQGVQGNTIYF.

The chain is built from TRBV18 and TRBJ1-1; a possible D gene is TRBD1 (5 bases). Germline V gene sequence: CDR1 KGHSH, CDR2 LQKENI. Trimming shortened V by 6 bases and J by 10 bases, and 21 bases separated the two germline ends. The CDR3 is made up of 14 amino acids. The CDR3, as DNA: TGTGCCAGCTCCGCTACGCAACAGGAGGGGACAGCTTTCTTT. This translates into CASSATQQEGTAFF.

This chain uses TRBV30 with TRBJ1-6; 7 nucleotides agree with TRBD1. Looked up from germline, CDR1 is GTSNPN and CDR2 is SVGIG (reference sequence). The CDR3 covers 14 residues. After removal of 4 bases from V and 2 bases from J, the junction contained 2 bases not matched to a gene. As DNA, the CDR3 is TGTGCCTGGAAGGGGGCGACCTATAATTCACCCCTCCACTTT. Protein sequence: CAWKGATYNSPLHF.

V and J are TRBV7-9 and TRBJ1-2, with D tentatively TRBD1 (5 bases). V was shortened by 5 bases and J by 8 bases, with 12 bases between the two germline ends. The CDR3 is 12 residues long. Per germline, CDR1 SEHNR and CDR2 FQNEAQ (reference sequence). CDR3 nucleotide sequence: TGTGCCAGCAGCCCCTCGAAGGGGGGCTACACCTTC. Amino acid sequence: CASSPSKGGYTF.

Written as DNA, the CDR3 is TGCGCCAGCAGCCAATCATCAGGGCTCACTGAAGCTTTCTTT. Its translation: CASSQSSGLTEAFF. The V and J genes are TRBV4-1 and TRBJ1-1; D perhaps matches TRBD1 (5 bases). CDR1 is MGHRA, CDR2 YSYEKL, per germline. The germline V and J ends were trimmed by 2 bases and 4 bases, with 11 bases remaining between them. The CDR3 totals 14 residues.

The genes are TRBV20-1 and TRBJ1-6; tentative D call: TRBD1 (5 bases). The CDR3 extends over 14 amino acids. V dropped 3 bases and J dropped 7 bases, with 13 bases sitting between them. Looked up from germline, CDR1 is DFQATT and CDR2 is SNEGSKA (reference sequence). The CDR3 nucleotides read TGCAGTGCTAGTGGGCAGGGTAACAATTCACCCCTCCACTTT. Residues: CSASGQGNNSPLHF.

The chain carries TRBV4-3 and TRBJ1-2, with D possibly TRBD1 on 5 matching bases. The germline gives CDR1 LGHNA, CDR2 YSLEER. Between the trimmed V and J ends, which lost 0 bases and 5 bases, there was a span of 10 bases. This CDR3 comprises 14 residues. The CDR3 reads CASSQDPDSYGYTF. Here the CDR3 DNA reads TGCGCCAGCAGCCAAGATCCTGACAGTTATGGCTACACCTTC.

This clone was seen only once. The chain couples TRBV9 to TRBJ2-4, with 8 bases fitting TRBD1. CDR3 length: 17 amino acids. The V segment lost 4 bases and the J segment 9 bases; nucleotides outside the gene matches: 18. Germline CDR1 and CDR2: SGDLS and YYNGEE. The CDR3 protein is CASSLHDRGPPGGIQYF. CDR3 bases: TGTGCCAGCAGCCTTCACGACAGGGGCCCTCCCGGGGGCATTCAGTACTTC.

The chain couples TRBV6-1 to TRBJ1-2; 7 bases fit TRBD1. This CDR3 contains 15 residues. J gave up 7 bases and V 2 bases, and 10 bases lay outside the gene matches. From germline, CDR1 is MNHNS and CDR2 SASEGT. CDR3 sequence reads: CASSETPGQRIGYTF. CDR3 nucleotides: TGTGCCAGCAGTGAAACCCCGGGACAGAGGATTGGCTACACCTTC.